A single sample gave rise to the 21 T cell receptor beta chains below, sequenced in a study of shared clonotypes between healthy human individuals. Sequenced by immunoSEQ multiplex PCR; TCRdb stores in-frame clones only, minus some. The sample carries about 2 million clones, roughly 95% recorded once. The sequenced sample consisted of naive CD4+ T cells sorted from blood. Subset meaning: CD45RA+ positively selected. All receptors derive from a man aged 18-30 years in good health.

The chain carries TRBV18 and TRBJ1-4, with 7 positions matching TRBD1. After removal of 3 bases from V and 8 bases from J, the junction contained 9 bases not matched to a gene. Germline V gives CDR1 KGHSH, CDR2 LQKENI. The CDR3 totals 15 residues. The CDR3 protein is CASSPRDSPGEKLFF. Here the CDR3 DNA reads TGTGCCAGCTCACCGAGGGACAGTCCGGGGGAAAAACTGTTTTTT.

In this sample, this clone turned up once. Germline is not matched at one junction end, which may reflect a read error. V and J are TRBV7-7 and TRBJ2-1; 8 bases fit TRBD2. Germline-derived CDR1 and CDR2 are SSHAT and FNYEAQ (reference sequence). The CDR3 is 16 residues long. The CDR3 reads CASSPGGLSSYNEQFF. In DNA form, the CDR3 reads TGTGCTAGCAGCCCGGGGGGGCTGTCCTCCTACAATGAGCAGTTCTTC.

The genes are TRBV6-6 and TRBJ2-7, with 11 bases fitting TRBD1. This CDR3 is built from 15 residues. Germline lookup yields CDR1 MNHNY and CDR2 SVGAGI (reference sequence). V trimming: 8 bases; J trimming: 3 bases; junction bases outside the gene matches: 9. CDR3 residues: CASRGGDRGNYEQYF. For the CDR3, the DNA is TGTGCCAGCCGTGGGGGGGACAGGGGGAACTACGAGCAGTACTTC.

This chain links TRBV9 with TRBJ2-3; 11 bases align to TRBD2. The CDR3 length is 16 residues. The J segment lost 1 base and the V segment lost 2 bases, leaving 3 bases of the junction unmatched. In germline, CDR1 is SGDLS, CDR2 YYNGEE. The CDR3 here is CASSVGLAERTDTQYF. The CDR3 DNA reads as TGTGCCAGCAGCGTGGGACTAGCGGAACGCACAGATACGCAGTATTTT.

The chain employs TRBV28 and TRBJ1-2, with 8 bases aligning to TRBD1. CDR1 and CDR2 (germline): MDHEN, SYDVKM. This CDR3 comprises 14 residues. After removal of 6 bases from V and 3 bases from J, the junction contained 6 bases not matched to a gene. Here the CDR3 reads CASSNSGGYYGYTF. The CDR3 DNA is TGTGCCAGCAGCAATTCAGGGGGCTACTATGGCTACACCTTC.

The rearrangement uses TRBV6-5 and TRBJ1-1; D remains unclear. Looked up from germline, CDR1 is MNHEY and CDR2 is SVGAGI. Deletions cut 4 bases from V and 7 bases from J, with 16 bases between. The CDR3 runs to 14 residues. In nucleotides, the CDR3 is TGTGCCAGCAGTTCCTACTTTGTTAGGGATGAAGCTTTCTTT. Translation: CASSSYFVRDEAFF.

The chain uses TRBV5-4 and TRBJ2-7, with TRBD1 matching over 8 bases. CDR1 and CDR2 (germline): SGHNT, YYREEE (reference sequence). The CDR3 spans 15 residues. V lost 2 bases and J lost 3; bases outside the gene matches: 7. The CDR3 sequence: CASSLDRGPLYEQYF. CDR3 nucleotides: TGTGCCAGCAGCTTAGACAGGGGACCCCTCTACGAGCAGTACTTC.

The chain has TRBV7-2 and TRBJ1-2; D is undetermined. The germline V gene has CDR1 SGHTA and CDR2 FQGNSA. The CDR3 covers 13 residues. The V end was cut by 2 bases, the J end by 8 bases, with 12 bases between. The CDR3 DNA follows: TGTGCCAGCAGCTTACCGGCCAGGCCGGGCTACACCTTC. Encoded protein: CASSLPARPGYTF.

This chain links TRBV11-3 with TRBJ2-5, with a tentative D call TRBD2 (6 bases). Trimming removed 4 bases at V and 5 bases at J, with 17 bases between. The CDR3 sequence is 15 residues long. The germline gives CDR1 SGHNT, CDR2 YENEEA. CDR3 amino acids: CASSSRGGVGETQYF. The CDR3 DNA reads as TGTGCCAGCAGCTCCCGCGGCGGGGTGGGGGAGACCCAGTACTTC.

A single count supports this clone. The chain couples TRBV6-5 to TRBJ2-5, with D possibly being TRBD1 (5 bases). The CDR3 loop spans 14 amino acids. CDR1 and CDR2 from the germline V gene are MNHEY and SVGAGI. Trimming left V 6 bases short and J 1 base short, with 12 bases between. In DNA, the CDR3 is TGTGCCAGCAGAGTAGCAGGGATCCAAGAGACCCAGTACTTC. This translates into CASRVAGIQETQYF.

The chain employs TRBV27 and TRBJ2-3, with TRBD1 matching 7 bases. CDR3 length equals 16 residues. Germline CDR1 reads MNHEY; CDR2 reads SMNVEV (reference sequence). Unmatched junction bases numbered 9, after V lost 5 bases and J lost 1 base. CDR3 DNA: TGTGCCAGCAGTCACCGACAGGGCTCAGGCACAGATACGCAGTATTTT. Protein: CASSHRQGSGTDTQYF.

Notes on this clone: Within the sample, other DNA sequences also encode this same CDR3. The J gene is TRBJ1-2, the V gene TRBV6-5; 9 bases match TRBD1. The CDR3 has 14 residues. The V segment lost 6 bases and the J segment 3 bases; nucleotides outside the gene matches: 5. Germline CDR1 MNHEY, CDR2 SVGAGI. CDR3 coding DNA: TGTGCCAGCAGCACGGGACAGGGTTACTATGGCTACACCTTC. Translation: CASSTGQGYYGYTF.

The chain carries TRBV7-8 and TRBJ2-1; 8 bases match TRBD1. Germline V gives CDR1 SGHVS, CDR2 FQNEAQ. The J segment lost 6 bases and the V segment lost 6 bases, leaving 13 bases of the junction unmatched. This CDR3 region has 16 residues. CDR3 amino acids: CASRERTGWVVNEQFF. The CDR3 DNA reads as TGTGCCAGCAGGGAAAGGACAGGGTGGGTAGTCAATGAGCAGTTCTTC.

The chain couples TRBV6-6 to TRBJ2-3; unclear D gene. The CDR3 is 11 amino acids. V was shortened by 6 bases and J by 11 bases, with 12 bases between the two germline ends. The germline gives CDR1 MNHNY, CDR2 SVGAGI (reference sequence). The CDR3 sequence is CASSDTTGQYF. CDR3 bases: TGTGCCAGCAGCGATACCACCGGGCAGTATTTT.

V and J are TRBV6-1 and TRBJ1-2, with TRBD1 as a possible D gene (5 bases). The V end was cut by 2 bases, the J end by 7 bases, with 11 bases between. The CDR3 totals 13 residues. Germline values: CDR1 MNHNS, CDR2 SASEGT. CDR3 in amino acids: CASSEWQGGGYTF. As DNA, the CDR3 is TGTGCCAGCAGTGAATGGCAGGGAGGTGGCTACACCTTC.

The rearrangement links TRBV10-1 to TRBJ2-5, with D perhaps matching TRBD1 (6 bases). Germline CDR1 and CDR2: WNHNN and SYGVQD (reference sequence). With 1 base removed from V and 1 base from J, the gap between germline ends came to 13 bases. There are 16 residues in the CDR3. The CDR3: CASSELQGFRQETQYF. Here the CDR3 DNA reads TGCGCCAGCAGTGAGTTGCAGGGGTTTCGCCAAGAGACCCAGTACTTC.

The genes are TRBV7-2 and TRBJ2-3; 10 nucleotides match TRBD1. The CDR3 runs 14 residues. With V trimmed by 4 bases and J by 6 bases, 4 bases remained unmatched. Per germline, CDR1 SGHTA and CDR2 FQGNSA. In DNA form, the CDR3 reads TGTGCCAGCAGCTCGGGACAGGGGAGGGATACGCAGTATTTT. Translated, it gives CASSSGQGRDTQYF. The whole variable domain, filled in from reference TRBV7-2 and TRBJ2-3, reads GAGVSQSPSNKVTEKGKDVELRCDPISGHTALYWYRQSLGQGLEFLIYFQGNSAPDKSGLPSDRFSAERTGGSVSTLTIQRTQQEDSAVYLCASSSGQGRDTQYFGPGTRLTVL.

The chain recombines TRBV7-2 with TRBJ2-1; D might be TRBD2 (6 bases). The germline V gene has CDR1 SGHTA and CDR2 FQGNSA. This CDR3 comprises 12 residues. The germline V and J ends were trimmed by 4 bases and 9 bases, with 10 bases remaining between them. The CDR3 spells CASSSRLGEQFF. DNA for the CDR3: TGTGCCAGCAGCTCCCGACTAGGTGAGCAGTTCTTC.

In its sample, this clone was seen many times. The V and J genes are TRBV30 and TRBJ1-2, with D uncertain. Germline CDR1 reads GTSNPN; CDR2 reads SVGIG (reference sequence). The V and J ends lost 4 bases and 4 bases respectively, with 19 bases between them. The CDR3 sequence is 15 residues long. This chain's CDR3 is CAWTPWQGRVYGYTF. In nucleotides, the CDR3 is TGTGCCTGGACCCCCTGGCAAGGGCGGGTCTATGGCTACACCTTC.

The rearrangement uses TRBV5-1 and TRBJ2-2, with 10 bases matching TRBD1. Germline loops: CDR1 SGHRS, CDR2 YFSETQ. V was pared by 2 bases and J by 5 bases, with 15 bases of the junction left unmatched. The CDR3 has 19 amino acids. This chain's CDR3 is CASSFSPTGGSGKTGELFF. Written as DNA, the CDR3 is TGCGCCAGCAGCTTCTCGCCGACAGGGGGCAGTGGGAAGACCGGGGAGCTGTTTTTT.

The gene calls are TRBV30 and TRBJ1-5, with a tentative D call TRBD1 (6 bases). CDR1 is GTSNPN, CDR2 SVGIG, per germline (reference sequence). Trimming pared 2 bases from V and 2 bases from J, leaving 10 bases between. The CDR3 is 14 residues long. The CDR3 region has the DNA TGTGCCTGGAGTACGACAGGCGGCAATCAGCCCCAGCATTTT. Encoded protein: CAWSTTGGNQPQHF.